These 30 T cell receptor beta chains came from one sample sequenced in a study of high-grade serous ovarian cancer treatment subgroups. Profiled with immunoSEQ multiplex PCR; TCRdb holds only in-frame clones, not every one. The sample shows several thousand clones, approximately 91% of them seen only once. Tumor samples were taken before definitive surgery or chemotherapy. Sequencing input: tumor tissue. These TCRs come from a human donor with high-grade serous ovarian cancer.

V and J are TRBV19 and TRBJ1-1; D is perhaps TRBD1 (5 bases). The germline V and J ends were trimmed by 3 bases and 6 bases, with 11 bases remaining between them. CDR3 length: 13 residues. The V gene's germline CDR1 is LNHDA and CDR2 SQIVND (reference sequence). CDR3 region: CASSMQGPAEAFF. DNA of the CDR3: TGTGCCAGTAGTATGCAGGGCCCAGCTGAAGCTTTCTTT.

V gene TRBV13 combines with J gene TRBJ1-1; D remains ambiguous. The CDR3 extends over 14 amino acids. The V gene's germline CDR1 is PRHDT and CDR2 FYEKMQ (reference sequence). Trimming shortened V by 0 bases and J by 0 bases, and 5 bases separated the two germline ends. CDR3 amino acids: CASSLGGVNTEAFF. CDR3 DNA: TGTGCCAGCAGCTTAGGCGGGGTGAACACTGAAGCTTTCTTT.

The chain carries TRBV9 and TRBJ2-3; perhaps D is TRBD1 or TRBD2 (6 bases each). The germline CDR1 and CDR2 sequences are SGDLS and YYNGEE. Trimming took 0 bases from V and 3 from J, leaving 17 bases between them. This CDR3 has 17 residues. Here the CDR3 reads CASSVAPNREATDTQYF. The DNA for the CDR3 is TGTGCCAGCAGCGTAGCCCCGAACAGGGAGGCAACAGATACGCAGTATTTT.

The chain uses TRBV2 and TRBJ2-4, with D unclear. Per the germline V gene, CDR1 is SNHLY and CDR2 is FYNNEI. Trimming removed 6 bases from V and 0 bases from J, with 15 bases in between. The CDR3 is made up of 16 amino acids. This CDR3 is CASRPRSGQAKNIQYF. In DNA, the CDR3 is TGTGCCAGCAGACCTCGCAGTGGGCAAGCCAAAAACATTCAGTACTTC.

J is TRBJ2-3 and V is TRBV9; 14 nucleotides line up with TRBD2. The V segment lost 1 base and the J segment 1 base; nucleotides outside the gene matches: 2. The CDR3 length is 17 residues. CDR1 is SGDLS and CDR2 is YYNGEE in the germline V gene. The CDR3 nucleotides read TGTGCCAGCAGCGTAACGGGACTAGCGGGAGGCACAGATACGCAGTATTTT. This translates into CASSVTGLAGGTDTQYF.

The rearrangement links TRBV28 to TRBJ2-7, with TRBD2 as a possible D gene (5 bases). Between the trimmed V and J ends, which lost 3 bases and 0 bases, there was a span of 9 bases. This CDR3 has 14 amino acids. Looked up from germline, CDR1 is MDHEN and CDR2 is SYDVKM. The CDR3 loop is CASSFIGDSYEQYF. Here the CDR3 DNA reads TGTGCCAGCAGTTTTATCGGGGACTCCTACGAGCAGTACTTC.

This chain connects TRBV5-4 to TRBJ1-1; 7 bases are shared with TRBD1. Germline V lookup: CDR1 SGHNT, CDR2 YYREEE (reference sequence). CDR3 size: 14 residues. J gave up 4 bases and V 4 bases, and 7 bases lay outside the gene matches. CDR3: CASSTGQDGTEAFF. The CDR3 DNA is TGTGCCAGCAGCACCGGACAGGATGGCACTGAAGCTTTCTTT.

The V call is TRBV10-3, the J call TRBJ1-1, with D possibly TRBD1 on 5 matching bases. With 8 bases removed from V and 1 base from J, the gap between germline ends came to 5 bases. The V gene's germline CDR1 is ENHRY and CDR2 SYGVKD. The CDR3 consists of 11 residues. CDR3 residues: CAIGGNTEAFF. The CDR3 DNA reads as TGTGCCATCGGGGGGAACACTGAAGCTTTCTTT.

This rearrangement joins TRBV11-3 to TRBJ2-2, with 15 bases fitting TRBD2. The germline V gene has CDR1 SGHNT and CDR2 YENEEA. The CDR3 spans 18 residues. Trimming cost V 5 bases and J 3 bases; bases outside gene matches: 7. For the CDR3, the DNA is TGTGCCAGCAGCCCCGGACTAGCGGGAGGGCCTTACACCGGGGAGCTGTTTTTT. Its translation is CASSPGLAGGPYTGELFF. Drawing the rest from reference TRBV11-3 and TRBJ2-2, the complete variable domain is EAGVVQSPRYKIIEKKQPVAFWCNPISGHNTLYWYLQNLGQGPELLIRYENEEAVDDSQLPKDRFSAERLKGVDSTLKIQPAELGDSAVYLCASSPGLAGGPYTGELFFGEGSRLTVL.

This sequence joins TRBV19 and TRBJ1-1; TRBD1 might be the D (5 bases). This CDR3 spans 18 amino acids. The germline V and J ends were trimmed by 5 bases and 1 base, with 23 bases remaining between them. Germline V gene sequence: CDR1 LNHDA, CDR2 SQIVND (reference sequence). The DNA of the CDR3 is TGTGCCAGTAGTCCCTTTACAGGAACCTCCGGGGGGAACACTGAAGCTTTCTTT. Residues: CASSPFTGTSGGNTEAFF.

The J gene is TRBJ1-1, the V gene TRBV19; no clear D. This CDR3 is 13 amino acids long. CDR1 is LNHDA, CDR2 SQIVND, per germline (reference sequence). Trimming left V 2 bases short and J 1 base short, with 5 bases between. This chain's CDR3 is CASSINANTEAFF. In DNA form, the CDR3 reads TGTGCCAGTAGTATAAACGCGAACACTGAAGCTTTCTTT.

The rearrangement links TRBV5-6 to TRBJ1-1; D is ambiguous. Germline V lookup: CDR1 SGHDT, CDR2 YYEEEE. With 3 bases removed from V and 1 base from J, the gap between germline ends came to 13 bases. This CDR3 is 15 amino acids long. The chain's CDR3 is CASSSSRTANTEAFF. The CDR3 DNA reads as TGTGCCAGCAGCTCTTCGCGAACGGCGAACACTGAAGCTTTCTTT.

The chain combines TRBV7-9 with TRBJ2-5, with a tentative D call TRBD2 (6 bases). The CDR3 consists of 14 residues. Looked up from germline, CDR1 is SEHNR and CDR2 is FQNEAQ (reference sequence). V was trimmed by 5 bases and J by 1 base, leaving 11 bases between them. The CDR3 DNA sequence: TGTGCCAGCAGCCCCTTAGCGGTCCAAGAGACCCAGTACTTC. Residues: CASSPLAVQETQYF.

J is TRBJ2-5 and V is TRBV2; D not resolved. CDR1 and CDR2 from the germline V gene are SNHLY and FYNNEI. The V end lost 7 bases, the J end lost 0 bases, and 12 bases lay between the germline ends. This CDR3 is 14 amino acids long. CDR3 region: CASIGDMYQETQYF. The CDR3 nucleotides read TGTGCCAGCATTGGTGACATGTACCAAGAGACCCAGTACTTC.

The CDR3 nucleotides are TGTGCAAGTCGCTTAGTCCACAGGCGTTATTCACCCCTCCACTTT. This codes for CASRLVHRRYSPLHF. The chain links TRBV12-2 to TRBJ1-6; the D segment call TRBD1 is taken from the table without a DNA check. TRBV12-2 is noted as a pseudogene. This CDR3 region has 15 residues.

This chain links TRBV28 with TRBJ2-1; 7 bases match TRBD1. In germline, CDR1 is MDHEN, CDR2 SYDVKM. The CDR3 consists of 15 residues. With 7 bases clipped from V and 2 bases from J, the junction kept 8 bases outside the gene matches. The CDR3 reads CASITTTGAYNEQFF. The CDR3, as DNA: TGTGCCAGCATTACTACTACAGGGGCCTACAATGAGCAGTTCTTC.

J is TRBJ2-3 and V is TRBV18, with 7 bases lining up with TRBD1. With V trimmed by 4 bases and J by 0 bases, 1 base remained unmatched. The CDR3 consists of 14 residues. CDR1 is KGHSH, CDR2 LQKENI, per germline. The CDR3 DNA follows: TGTGCCAGCTCACTGACAGGGAGCACAGATACGCAGTATTTT. It encodes CASSLTGSTDTQYF. Drawing the rest from reference TRBV18 and TRBJ2-3, the complete variable domain is NAGVMQNPRHLVRRRGQEARLRCSPMKGHSHVYWYRQLPEEGLKFMVYLQKENIIDESGMPKERFSAEFPKEGPSILRIQQVVRGDSAAYFCASSLTGSTDTQYFGPGTRLTVL.

This chain links TRBV5-1 with TRBJ2-5, with no clear D. Trimming shortened V by 4 bases and J by 4 bases, and 14 bases separated the two germline ends. Germline V gives CDR1 SGHRS, CDR2 YFSETQ. CDR3 size: 14 residues. The CDR3 DNA is TGCGCCAGCAGCCTAGGCCCCCAAGGAGAGACCCAGTACTTC. Protein sequence: CASSLGPQGETQYF. The full variable domain, with the rest looked up from reference TRBV5-1 and TRBJ2-5, is KAGVTQTPRYLIKTRGQQVTLSCSPISGHRSVSWYQQTPGQGLQFLFEYFSETQRNKGNFPGRFSGRQFSNSRSEMNVSTLELGDSALYLCASSLGPQGETQYFGPGTRLLVL.

CDR3 DNA: TGTGCCAGCAGTTTCGGGGGGCAGGGTACCACTGAAGCTTTCTTT. Protein sequence: CASSFGGQGTTEAFF. This chain connects TRBV27 to TRBJ1-1; D might be TRBD1 (6 bases). Germline CDR1 is MNHEY and CDR2 is SMNVEV (reference sequence). Trimming pared 3 bases from V and 4 bases from J, leaving 15 bases between. The CDR3 has 15 amino acids.

The chain is built from TRBV4-1 and TRBJ2-2; D unclear. The CDR3 spans 12 residues. The V end was cut by 8 bases, the J end by 4 bases, with 8 bases between. CDR1 MGHRA and CDR2 YSYEKL come from the germline V gene. CDR3 in amino acids: CASLSFTGELFF. CDR3 in DNA: TGCGCCAGCCTGAGTTTCACCGGGGAGCTGTTTTTT.

The chain has TRBV5-4 and TRBJ2-6; 7 bases line up with TRBD1. CDR1 is SGHNT and CDR2 is YYREEE in the germline V gene (reference sequence). The CDR3 runs to 19 residues. V lost 1 base and J lost 0; bases outside the gene matches: 10. The CDR3 protein is CASSLPGRQGSSGANVLTF. CDR3 sequence (DNA): TGTGCCAGCAGCTTGCCGGGGCGACAGGGAAGCTCTGGGGCCAACGTCCTGACTTTC.

The rearrangement links TRBV29-1 to TRBJ2-5, with D tentatively TRBD1 or TRBD2 (5 bases each). The CDR3 contains 12 residues. Trimming took 6 bases from V and 0 from J, leaving 8 bases between them. The germline V gene has CDR1 SQVTM and CDR2 ANQGSEA. In DNA form, the CDR3 reads TGCAGCGTGGGGGTAAACCAAGAGACCCAGTACTTC. It specifies CSVGVNQETQYF.

This clone was seen more than once but under ten times. The chain joins TRBV6-5 to TRBJ2-1, with D perhaps matching TRBD1 or TRBD2 (5 bases each). V was pared by 5 bases and J by 5 bases, with 13 bases between. The V gene's germline CDR1 is MNHEY and CDR2 SVGAGI. CDR3 length: 14 amino acids. CDR3 loop: CASSTPGTNNEQFF. CDR3 in DNA: TGTGCCAGCAGTACACCCGGGACCAACAATGAGCAGTTCTTC.

The V and J genes are TRBV4-1 and TRBJ1-6; 7 positions agree with TRBD1. CDR3 size: 16 residues. CDR1 and CDR2 (germline): MGHRA, YSYEKL. Losses at the gene ends were 4 bases for V and 3 bases for J; bases not matched to a gene: 6. This chain's CDR3 is CASSPDRVGYNSPLHF. CDR3 bases: TGCGCCAGCAGCCCCGACAGGGTAGGCTATAATTCACCCCTCCACTTT.

The V call is TRBV5-4, the J call TRBJ2-7, with TRBD2 matching over 7 bases. There are 16 residues in the CDR3. V trimming: 5 bases; J trimming: 0 bases; junction bases outside the gene matches: 11. Germline CDR1 reads SGHNT; CDR2 reads YYREEE (reference sequence). This CDR3 reads CASSWAPPSGSYEQYF. CDR3 bases: TGTGCCAGCAGTTGGGCCCCGCCTAGCGGCTCCTACGAGCAGTACTTC.

The chain recombines TRBV11-2 with TRBJ2-7; TRBD2 agrees at 9 bases. V gave up 5 bases and J gave up 3 bases; unmatched junction bases: 5. Germline V lookup: CDR1 SGHAT, CDR2 FQNNGV. The CDR3 runs to 14 residues. Here the CDR3 reads CASSPTSGNYEQYF. The CDR3 DNA follows: TGTGCCAGCAGCCCGACTAGCGGCAACTACGAGCAGTACTTC.

The rearrangement links TRBV5-6 to TRBJ2-7; TRBD2 is a possible D gene (7 bases). V was shortened by 4 bases and J by 2 bases, with 13 bases between the two germline ends. The CDR3 is 14 residues long. Germline V gives CDR1 SGHDT, CDR2 YYEEEE. CDR3 residues: CASSGGGRAYEQYF. DNA for the CDR3: TGTGCCAGCAGCGGGGGGGGCAGGGCCTACGAGCAGTACTTC.

The count of this clone is one. The chain is built from TRBV21-1 and TRBJ2-1; TRBD1 is the table's D call and was not checked against the DNA. TRBV21-1 is assigned pseudogene status. The CDR3 is made up of 16 amino acids. DNA of the CDR3: TGTGCCAGCAGCAAAAACGGGACAGGGCCCTACAATGAGCAGTTCTTC. Translating it yields CASSKNGTGPYNEQFF.

The V gene is TRBV11-3, the J gene TRBJ2-5; 8 nucleotides agree with TRBD1. This CDR3 contains 15 residues. Per the germline V gene, CDR1 is SGHNT and CDR2 is YENEEA. V lost 3 bases and J lost 5; bases outside the gene matches: 8. This CDR3 reads CASSFGQGGGETQYF. The CDR3 region has the DNA TGTGCCAGCAGCTTCGGACAGGGTGGCGGGGAGACCCAGTACTTC.

This sequence joins TRBV19 and TRBJ1-2; D might be TRBD1 (5 bases). Germline CDR1 reads LNHDA; CDR2 reads SQIVND (reference sequence). V gave up 7 bases and J gave up 4 bases, with 13 bases separating them. This CDR3 has 13 residues. The DNA of the CDR3 is TGTGCCAGTAAATCGAACGGGGCCTATGGCTACACCTTC. Its translation: CASKSNGAYGYTF.